The rows below give T cell receptor beta chains drawn from one sample of a study of blood T cell repertoires in COVID-19. Assay: immunoSEQ multiplex PCR; the TCRdb copy retains only in-frame clones and omits some. The sample has about 160,000 clones, around 85% seen once. Sequenced: peripheral blood. Receptors originate from a man older than 75 with COVID-19, enrolled during active disease. Each CDR3 is given with its conserved first and last residue. A D gene is named only where the DNA matches it firmly. Some rows have no size entry. The others give once, few or many, or a class for an expanded clone.

j_call: TRBJ1-2
d_call: -
clone_size: -
v_call: TRBV6-5
cdr3_nt: TGTGCCAGCAGCCAGGGCATGGCCTATGGCTACACCTTC
cdr3_aa: CASSQGMAYGYTF

j_call: TRBJ2-7
d_call: TRBD1
clone_size: -
v_call: TRBV11-2
cdr3_nt: TGTGCCAGCAGCCAGGACAGGGACCACGAGCAGTACTTC
cdr3_aa: CASSQDRDHEQYF

j_call: TRBJ2-3
d_call: -
clone_size: -
v_call: TRBV11-3
cdr3_nt: TGTGCCAGCAGCTTTGGGGGGAACACAGATACGCAGTATTTT
cdr3_aa: CASSFGGNTDTQYF

j_call: TRBJ1-1
d_call: -
clone_size: -
v_call: TRBV7-3
cdr3_nt: TGTGCCAGCAGCAGCCCCGGGGGCACTGAAGCTTTCTTT
cdr3_aa: CASSSPGGTEAFF

j_call: TRBJ1-1
d_call: -
clone_size: -
v_call: TRBV2
cdr3_nt: TGTGCCAGCAGTGCACAGAATTTGAACACTGAAGCTTTCTTT
cdr3_aa: CASSAQNLNTEAFF

j_call: TRBJ2-1
d_call: TRBD2
clone_size: few
v_call: TRBV9
cdr3_nt: TGTGCCAGCGCCGGGGGGTCCTACAATGAGCAGTTCTTC
cdr3_aa: CASAGGSYNEQFF

j_call: TRBJ2-5
d_call: TRBD1
clone_size: -
v_call: TRBV2
cdr3_nt: TGTGCCAGCAGTCCCGACAGGGGGTACGCTGAGACCCAGTACTTC
cdr3_aa: CASSPDRGYAETQYF

j_call: TRBJ1-1
d_call: TRBD1
clone_size: -
v_call: TRBV15
cdr3_nt: TGTGCCACCAGCAGAGATCTAGGCAGGGAACAGGGGGAAGCTTTCTTT
cdr3_aa: CATSRDLGREQGEAFF

j_call: TRBJ2-3
d_call: -
clone_size: -
v_call: TRBV28
cdr3_nt: TGTGCCAGCAGTTTTCGAGGGGGTAGCACAGATACGCAGTATTTT
cdr3_aa: CASSFRGGSTDTQYF

j_call: TRBJ1-2
d_call: TRBD1
clone_size: few
v_call: TRBV5-1
cdr3_nt: TGCGCCAGCAGCTCAGGACAGGGCAACTATGGCTACACCTTC
cdr3_aa: CASSSGQGNYGYTF

j_call: TRBJ1-2
d_call: -
clone_size: -
v_call: TRBV9
cdr3_nt: TGTGCCAGCAGCGTTGGGGGAGGGGACTATGGCTACACCTTC
cdr3_aa: CASSVGGGDYGYTF

j_call: TRBJ2-7
d_call: -
clone_size: -
v_call: TRBV18
cdr3_nt: TGTGCCAGCTCACCCCCCGACGCGGGCTACGAGCAGTACTTC
cdr3_aa: CASSPPDAGYEQYF

j_call: TRBJ1-6
d_call: TRBD1
clone_size: once
v_call: TRBV27
cdr3_nt: TGTGCCAGCAGTCGACAGGGGGCGCGGAATTCACCCCTCCACTTT
cdr3_aa: CASSRQGARNSPLHF

j_call: TRBJ1-2
d_call: -
clone_size: -
v_call: TRBV21-1
cdr3_nt: TGTGCCAGCAGGGGGGGAACCTATGGCTACACCTTC
cdr3_aa: CASRGGTYGYTF

j_call: TRBJ1-2
d_call: -
clone_size: -
v_call: TRBV6-5
cdr3_nt: TGTGCCAGCAGTTACGACAACCACTATGGCTACACCTTC
cdr3_aa: CASSYDNHYGYTF

j_call: TRBJ1-1
d_call: -
clone_size: once
v_call: TRBV6-5
cdr3_nt: TGTGCCAGCAGTTACGCGGAACGGAGGAACACTGAAGCTTTCTTT
cdr3_aa: CASSYAERRNTEAFF

j_call: TRBJ2-7
d_call: TRBD1
clone_size: -
v_call: TRBV10-3
cdr3_nt: TGTGCCGCCCAGGGGGCTTCGTCCTACGAGCAGTACTTC
cdr3_aa: CAAQGASSYEQYF

j_call: TRBJ2-7
d_call: -
clone_size: once
v_call: TRBV7-8
cdr3_nt: TGTGCCAGCACGCCTGCGGCCGGTTCCTACGAGCAGTACTTC
cdr3_aa: CASTPAAGSYEQYF

j_call: TRBJ1-4
d_call: TRBD1
clone_size: -
v_call: TRBV7-6
cdr3_nt: TGTGCCAGCAGCGACAGGGGAAGCACTAATGAAAAACTGTTTTTT
cdr3_aa: CASSDRGSTNEKLFF

j_call: TRBJ2-3
d_call: -
clone_size: -
v_call: TRBV9
cdr3_nt: TGTGCCAGCAGCGCGGCAGATACGCAGTATTTT
cdr3_aa: CASSAADTQYF

j_call: TRBJ1-1
d_call: -
clone_size: -
v_call: TRBV12-3/TRBV12-4
cdr3_nt: TGTGCCAGCAGCCCTAGGGAGGACACTGAAGCTTTCTTT
cdr3_aa: CASSPREDTEAFF

j_call: TRBJ2-2
d_call: TRBD1
clone_size: once
v_call: TRBV19
cdr3_nt: TGTGCCAGTTACCGCCCGGGACAGGGGAACACCGGGGAGCTGTTTTTT
cdr3_aa: CASYRPGQGNTGELFF

j_call: TRBJ1-1
d_call: -
clone_size: -
v_call: TRBV6-2/TRBV6-3
cdr3_nt: TGTGCCAGCAGTTACAGGGGCCGAGATAGGAACACTGAAGCTTTCTTT
cdr3_aa: CASSYRGRDRNTEAFF

j_call: TRBJ2-1
d_call: TRBD1
clone_size: -
v_call: TRBV27
cdr3_nt: TGTGCCAGCAGTCGCTTTGGGGGCACAGGGGGCTCCTACAATGAGCAGTTCTTC
cdr3_aa: CASSRFGGTGGSYNEQFF

j_call: TRBJ1-1
d_call: -
clone_size: -
v_call: TRBV19
cdr3_nt: TGTGCCAGTAGTATTGGAGGGAACACTGAAGCTTTCTTT
cdr3_aa: CASSIGGNTEAFF

j_call: TRBJ1-5
d_call: -
clone_size: -
v_call: TRBV6-2/TRBV6-3
cdr3_nt: TGTGCCAGCAGTCCGCAGGGAGGAGGGAATCAGCCCCAGCATTTT
cdr3_aa: CASSPQGGGNQPQHF

j_call: TRBJ1-2
d_call: TRBD1
clone_size: few
v_call: TRBV7-2
cdr3_nt: TGTGCCAGCAGCGTAAGGGACAGGGGCGGCTACACCTTC
cdr3_aa: CASSVRDRGGYTF

j_call: TRBJ2-3
d_call: TRBD1
clone_size: -
v_call: TRBV14
cdr3_nt: TGTGCCAGCAGCCCGGACAGGGGGGAGCAGTATTTT
cdr3_aa: CASSPDRGEQYF

j_call: TRBJ1-1
d_call: -
clone_size: once
v_call: TRBV12-3/TRBV12-4
cdr3_nt: TGTGCCAGCACCATGGGGGAGGGGTCTGAAGCTTTCTTT
cdr3_aa: CASTMGEGSEAFF

j_call: TRBJ1-1
d_call: -
clone_size: -
v_call: TRBV18
cdr3_nt: TGTGCCAGCTCGCCGGGACACATGAACACTGAAGCTTTCTTT
cdr3_aa: CASSPGHMNTEAFF

j_call: TRBJ2-7
d_call: TRBD2
clone_size: -
v_call: TRBV7-8
cdr3_nt: TGTGCCAGCAGCTTCGGGACTAGCGGGCCCTACGAGCAGTACTTC
cdr3_aa: CASSFGTSGPYEQYF

j_call: TRBJ2-2
d_call: TRBD1
clone_size: -
v_call: TRBV5-1
cdr3_nt: TGCGCCAGCAGCTGGATAGGGACAGTCACAGGGGGGGAGCTGTTTTTT
cdr3_aa: CASSWIGTVTGGELFF

j_call: TRBJ1-4
d_call: -
clone_size: -
v_call: TRBV3-1/TRBV3-2
cdr3_nt: TGTGCCAGCAGCCAAGATTTGGCAGTCCACGAAAAACTGTTTTTT
cdr3_aa: CASSQDLAVHEKLFF

j_call: TRBJ2-7
d_call: TRBD1
clone_size: -
v_call: TRBV5-4
cdr3_nt: TGTGCCAGCAGCTTGGAGGGGACAGTTTCCTACGAGCAGTACTTC
cdr3_aa: CASSLEGTVSYEQYF

j_call: TRBJ2-2
d_call: TRBD1
clone_size: -
v_call: TRBV5-6
cdr3_nt: TGTGCCAGCAGCCCCGGGACAGGGGGGAGGACCGGGGAGCTGTTTTTT
cdr3_aa: CASSPGTGGRTGELFF

j_call: TRBJ1-2
d_call: -
clone_size: once
v_call: TRBV10-3
cdr3_nt: TGTGCCATCAGTGGGCGGCCTGACTATGGCTACACCTTC
cdr3_aa: CAISGRPDYGYTF

j_call: TRBJ2-3
d_call: TRBD2
clone_size: -
v_call: TRBV10-2
cdr3_nt: TGCGCCAGCCAACTAGCGGGGGGCACAGATACGCAGTATTTT
cdr3_aa: CASQLAGGTDTQYF

j_call: TRBJ1-6
d_call: -
clone_size: -
v_call: TRBV19
cdr3_nt: TGTGCCAGTAGTATAACCGGCAGGGAATCACCCCTCCACTTT
cdr3_aa: CASSITGRESPLHF

j_call: TRBJ1-2
d_call: TRBD1
clone_size: -
v_call: TRBV7-8
cdr3_nt: TGTGCCAGCAGCTTATCCGGGACAGTTAACTATGGCTACACCTTC
cdr3_aa: CASSLSGTVNYGYTF

j_call: TRBJ1-1
d_call: TRBD1
clone_size: -
v_call: TRBV11-1
cdr3_nt: TGTGCCAGCAGCGGCCGGGACAGGGGGGACACTGAAGCTTTCTTT
cdr3_aa: CASSGRDRGDTEAFF

j_call: TRBJ2-1
d_call: TRBD2
clone_size: -
v_call: TRBV19
cdr3_nt: TGTGCCAGTGGTAGCGGGGGGGCGGTCAATGAGCAGTTCTTC
cdr3_aa: CASGSGGAVNEQFF

j_call: TRBJ2-5
d_call: -
clone_size: once
v_call: TRBV15
cdr3_nt: TGTGCCACCAGCAGAGAAGACAGACAAGAGACCCAGTACTTC
cdr3_aa: CATSREDRQETQYF

j_call: TRBJ1-1
d_call: -
clone_size: -
v_call: TRBV15
cdr3_nt: TGTGCCACCAGCAGGGACAGAAGGAATACTGAAGCTTTCTTT
cdr3_aa: CATSRDRRNTEAFF

j_call: TRBJ2-3
d_call: -
clone_size: -
v_call: TRBV6-5
cdr3_nt: TGTGCCAGCCAAGGAGCATTCACGGGTACGCAGTATTTT
cdr3_aa: CASQGAFTGTQYF

j_call: TRBJ1-1
d_call: -
clone_size: -
v_call: TRBV11-2
cdr3_nt: TGTGCCAGCAGCTTAGAGGGCAGTTGGGGCGCTGAAGCTTTCTTT
cdr3_aa: CASSLEGSWGAEAFF

j_call: TRBJ2-7
d_call: -
clone_size: -
v_call: TRBV18
cdr3_nt: TGTGCCAGCTCACCCCCAGGGGTTTACGAGCAGTACTTC
cdr3_aa: CASSPPGVYEQYF

j_call: TRBJ1-2
d_call: -
clone_size: few
v_call: TRBV15
cdr3_nt: TGTGCCACCAGCACGACAGGAAACTATGGCTACACCTTC
cdr3_aa: CATSTTGNYGYTF

j_call: TRBJ1-1
d_call: -
clone_size: once
v_call: TRBV15
cdr3_nt: TGTGCCACCAGCAGATCCTTACAGCCCATGAACACTGAAGCTTTCTTT
cdr3_aa: CATSRSLQPMNTEAFF

j_call: TRBJ1-5
d_call: -
clone_size: -
v_call: TRBV10-3
cdr3_nt: TGTGCCATCAGTGAAAGGGTATCGGGACAGCCCCAGCATTTT
cdr3_aa: CAISERVSGQPQHF

j_call: TRBJ1-1
d_call: -
clone_size: -
v_call: TRBV5-4
cdr3_nt: TGTGCCAGCACCTACGCGGGGGGGCTGTACACTGAAGCTTTCTTT
cdr3_aa: CASTYAGGLYTEAFF

j_call: TRBJ2-1
d_call: TRBD2
clone_size: -
v_call: TRBV27
cdr3_nt: TGTGCCAGCCTTAAAGGTCGGCTAGCGGGGGGGAGCTCCTACAATGAGCAGTTCTTC
cdr3_aa: CASLKGRLAGGSSYNEQFF